This TCR beta chain was recovered during a study of technical replicates of blood from a handful of donors. Libraries were prepared by immunoSEQ multiplex PCR; TCRdb keeps only in-frame clonotypes and omits some of them. The sample includes approximately 74,000 clones, 80% to 90% of them seen just once. The CDR3 has 17 amino acids. The germline V gene encodes CDR1 LNHDA and CDR2 SQIVND (reference sequence). Germline trimming cut 4 bases from V and 3 bases from J; bases unmatched to any gene: 9. Material: PBMCs. The chain employs TRBV19 and TRBJ2-1; 10 nucleotides match TRBD2. This clonotype was sampled from a human donor in good health. Some clones in this sample may be carry-over from other donors' samples. In nucleotides, the CDR3 is TGTGCCAGTAGTAGTGCTCCCGGGACTAGCGTCTACAATGAGCAGTTCTTC. It specifies CASSSAPGTSVYNEQFF. The entire variable domain, with the rest obtained from reference TRBV19 and TRBJ2-1, is as follows: DGGITQSPKYLFRKEGQNVTLSCEQNLNHDAMYWYRQDPGQGLRLIYYSQIVNDFQKGDIAEGYSVSREKKESFPLTVTSAQKNPTAFYLCASSSAPGTSVYNEQFFGPGTRLTVL.